The TCR beta chain described here comes from a study of cytomegalovirus exposure and HLA in healthy donors (dated by TCRdb to 2016 to 2017). Context from the whole study: According to a later analysis, the roughly 130 validation repertoires were produced on the same platform as the roughly 700 repertoires of the first cohort. To predict cytomegalovirus infection status, the study brought together high-throughput TCR immunosequencing, statistical association of individual TCRs with disease status, and machine learning. Along with the approximately 670-subject first cohort, a separate validation cohort of over a hundred different subjects was used. The study was designed to test whether signatures of past pathogen exposure could be identified by cataloging public T cell receptors. Paper-wide results and their limitations: In the study, around 150 TCR beta chains were listed as associated with cytomegalovirus. While some public TCRs were present in many individuals, most TCR sequences turned up only very rarely across donors. Subsequent analysis determined that TCRs grouped into clusters in the first cohort also showed a tendency toward co-occurrence across the roughly 130 validation repertoires, and roughly 95% of cluster scores exceeded 0. In vitro tests confirmed that three of the cytomegalovirus-associated TCR beta chains recognize cytomegalovirus antigens. All 120 or so repertoires were used to score co-occurrence in the validation cohort in a later analysis, because that analysis had no HLA typing for the cohort. According to the authors, the approach could potentially be generalized to other disease states and immunological phenotypes. The classifier was reported to diagnose cytomegalovirus status with high specificity and sensitivity in both the original cohort and the validation cohort.

The library was prepared using the immunoSEQ multiplex PCR assay. Turning to the authors' computational methods: A statistical classification framework was developed to diagnose cytomegalovirus status using the catalog of TCR beta chain sequences. TCRdb limited this immuneACCESS table to in-frame rearrangements with V and J called. A share of clones is missing; checked studies link under half to unresolved V genes, and the rest is unexplained. The V and J calls and clone size are taken from that table; D and trimming were inferred from the DNA. Across this sample there are roughly 62,000 clones, with 90% to 95% seen only once. The top ten clonotypes cover about 2% of the sample. The donors belonged to the validation cohort of 120 subjects, which was separate from the approximately 660-subject first cohort. The cysteine opens and the phenylalanine closes a CDR3 of 12 amino acids. The read is trimmed to its CDR3 DNA, 36 bases read in frame from base 1. V loses 4 bases of germline sequence and J loses 2 bases, and the interval between the two ends is 7 bases. From the germline V gene, CDR1 is SGHDT and CDR2 is YYEEEE.

Of note for this clone: Its antigen is currently not known. Base qualities are not provided; no much larger clone lies one nucleotide away.

Sequencing was performed on PBMCs. The receptor chain draws on TRBV5-6 and TRBJ2-7; tentative D gene TRBD1, with 6 bases matching. The receptor comes from a woman in her twenties or thirties in good health and CMV-seronegative. The CDR3 region: CASSQGTYEQYF. The bases are TGTGCCAGCAGCCAGGGGACCTACGAGCAGTACTTC.